A single T cell receptor beta chain is shown here with its context. The CDR3 is 13 amino acids. Germline-derived CDR1 and CDR2 are LGHDT and YNNKEL (reference sequence). V was pared by 4 bases and J by 5 bases, with 11 bases between. This entry belongs to a study of blood T cell repertoires in COVID-19. Overall study: Donors in the United States, Italy and Spain gave samples during acute or convalescent COVID-19.

Sequenced by immunoSEQ multiplex PCR; TCRdb stores in-frame clones only, minus some. This repertoire shows some 83,000 clones, 89% found once; its top ten account for about 2%. The sequenced sample consisted of peripheral blood. The rearrangement joins TRBV3-1 (or the pseudogene TRBV3-2) to TRBJ1-2; D might be TRBD1 (5 bases). This clonotype was sampled from a man aged 45 to 65 with acute or convalescent COVID-19. CDR3 sequence (DNA): TGTGCCAGCAGCCCGAGACAGACGTATGGCTACACCTTC. Translating gives CASSPRQTYGYTF.